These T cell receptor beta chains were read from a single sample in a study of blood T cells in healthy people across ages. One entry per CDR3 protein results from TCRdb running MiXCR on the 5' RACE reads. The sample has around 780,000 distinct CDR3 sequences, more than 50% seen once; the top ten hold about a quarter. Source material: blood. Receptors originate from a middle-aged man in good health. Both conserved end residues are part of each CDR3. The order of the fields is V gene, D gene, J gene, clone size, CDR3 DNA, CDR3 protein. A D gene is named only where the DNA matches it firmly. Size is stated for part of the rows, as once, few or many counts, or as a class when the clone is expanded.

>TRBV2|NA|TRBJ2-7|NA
TGTGCCAGCAGTGAATCGGGCCTTACCTACGAGCAGTACTTC
CASSESGLTYEQYF
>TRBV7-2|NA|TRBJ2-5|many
TGTGCCAGCAGGATGAAGGGGGGGGATTGGGAGACCCAGTACTTC
CASRMKGGDWETQYF
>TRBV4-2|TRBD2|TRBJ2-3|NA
TGTGCCAGCAGCCAAGCTCAGCGGGGGAGCCGCACAGATACGCAGTATTTT
CASSQAQRGSRTDTQYF
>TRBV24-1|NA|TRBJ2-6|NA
TGTGCCACCAGTGGCCTGAGGCCCGTTACTGGGGCCAACGTCCTGACTTTC
CATSGLRPVTGANVLTF
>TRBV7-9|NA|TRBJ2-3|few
TGTGCCAGCAGCTCACGTAGACTAGTCAGCACAGATACGCAGTATTTT
CASSSRRLVSTDTQYF
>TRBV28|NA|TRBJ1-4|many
TGTGCCAGCAGTTTAAGGGGGGCGACCGAAAAACTGTTTTTT
CASSLRGATEKLFF
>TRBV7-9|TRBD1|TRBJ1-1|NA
TGTGCCAGCAGCCGAGGCCGGGGGGACAGGGAGAACACTGAAGCTTTCTTT
CASSRGRGDRENTEAFF
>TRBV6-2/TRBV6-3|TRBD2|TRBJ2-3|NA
TGTGCCAGCGAAAACGCCAGCGGGAGGAGCACAGATACGCAGTATTTT
CASENASGRSTDTQYF
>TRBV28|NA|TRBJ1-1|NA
TGTGCCAGCAGTTTACAATCAGGAAGGACTGAAGCTTTCTTT
CASSLQSGRTEAFF
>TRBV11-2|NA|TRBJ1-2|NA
TGTGCCAGCAGCCTCCTGGCGGCTAACTATGGCTACACCTTC
CASSLLAANYGYTF
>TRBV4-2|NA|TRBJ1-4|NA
TGTGCCAGCAGCCAAGATTGGGGGGATGATGAAAAACTGTTTTTT
CASSQDWGDDEKLFF
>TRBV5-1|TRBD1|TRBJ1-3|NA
TGCGCCAGCAGTCCCGGGACAGGCCCTGCGGGCGACTCTGGAAACACCATATATTTT
CASSPGTGPAGDSGNTIYF
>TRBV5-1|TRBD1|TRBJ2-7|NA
TGCGCCAGCAGTAGCAGGGGGACCTACGAGCAGTACTTC
CASSSRGTYEQYF
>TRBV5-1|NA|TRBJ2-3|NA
TGCGCCAGCAGCTTGGACAGGGTCGGCACAGATACGCAGTATTTT
CASSLDRVGTDTQYF
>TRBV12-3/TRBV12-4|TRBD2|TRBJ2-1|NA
TGTGCCAGCACCACTAGCGGGAGTCAACATGAGCAGTTCTTC
CASTTSGSQHEQFF
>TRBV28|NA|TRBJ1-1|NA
TGTGCCAGCAGTAGCCCCCCCCCAGCGACGAACACTGAAGCTTTCTTT
CASSSPPPATNTEAFF
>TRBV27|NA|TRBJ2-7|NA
TGTGCCAGCAGTTTGGAGGGGATCCCTTCCTACGAGCAGTACTTC
CASSLEGIPSYEQYF
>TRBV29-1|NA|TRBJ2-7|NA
TGCAGCGTTTCTAGGACCGGAGCCTACGAGCAGTACTTC
CSVSRTGAYEQYF
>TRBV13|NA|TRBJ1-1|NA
TGTGCCAGCAGCGGGGTGAACACTGAAGCTTTCTTT
CASSGVNTEAFF
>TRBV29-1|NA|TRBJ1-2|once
TGCAGCGTTGAAACTGGCCGGGACCTTGGAGGCTACACCTTC
CSVETGRDLGGYTF
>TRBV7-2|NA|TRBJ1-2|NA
TGTGCCAGCAGCTCCTTTCCCGAGGGCTACACCTTC
CASSSFPEGYTF
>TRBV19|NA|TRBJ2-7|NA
TGTGCCAGTAGTAGCGGACCCGGCGGCTACGAGCAGTACTTC
CASSSGPGGYEQYF
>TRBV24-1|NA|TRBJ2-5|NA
TGTGCCACCAGGCCCAGAGGCGCGGCGGCTGAGCAGTACTTC
CATRPRGAAAEQYF
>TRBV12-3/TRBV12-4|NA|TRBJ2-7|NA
TGTGCCAGCAGCTTCGGCGGGGCCGCCTACGAGCAGTACTTC
CASSFGGAAYEQYF
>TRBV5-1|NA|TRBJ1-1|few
TGCGCCAGCAGCTACGACAGGTCTAACACTGAAGCTTTCTTT
CASSYDRSNTEAFF
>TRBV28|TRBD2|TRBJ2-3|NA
TGTGCCAGCAGCGATCCGGGACTAGCGGGAGGAGGGGATACGCAGTATTTT
CASSDPGLAGGGDTQYF
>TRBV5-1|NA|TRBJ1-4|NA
TGCGCCAGCAGTCCATCCGGGACGGCCGAAAAACTGTTTTTT
CASSPSGTAEKLFF
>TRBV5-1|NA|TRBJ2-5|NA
TGCGCCAGCAGCTTCGGCCTACTACGGCCCCAAGAGACCCAGTACTTC
CASSFGLLRPQETQYF
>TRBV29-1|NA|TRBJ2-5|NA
TGCACCCACCAGAAGGGAGAGACCCAGTACTTC
CTHQKGETQYF
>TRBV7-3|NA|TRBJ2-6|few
TGTGCCAGCAGGCCCAGCTCTGGGGCCAACGTCCTGACTTTC
CASRPSSGANVLTF
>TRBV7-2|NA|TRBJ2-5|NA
TGTGCCAGCAGCTCCATTCGGGGGAGCGTAGAGACCCAGTACTTC
CASSSIRGSVETQYF
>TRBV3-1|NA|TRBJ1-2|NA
TGTGCCAGCAGCCAAGATAGCGGACGGAACTATGGCTACACCTTC
CASSQDSGRNYGYTF
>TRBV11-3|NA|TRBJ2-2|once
TGTGCCAGCAGCTTTCTGAGGACCGGGGAGCTGTTTTTT
CASSFLRTGELFF
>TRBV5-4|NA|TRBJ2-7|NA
TGTGCCAGCAGCCCCGACACAACTACCGACGAGCAGTACTTC
CASSPDTTTDEQYF
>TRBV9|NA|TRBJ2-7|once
TGTGCCAGCAGCGTAGATGACTCGACCTACGAGCAGTACTTC
CASSVDDSTYEQYF
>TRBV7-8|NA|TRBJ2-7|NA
TGTGCCAGCAGCGTGCCCCCCGGGCGTTCTCTCGAGCAGTACTTC
CASSVPPGRSLEQYF
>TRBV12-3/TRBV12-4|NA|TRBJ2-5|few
TGTGCCAGCACTAACCCGGCCCACCAAGAGACCCAGTACTTC
CASTNPAHQETQYF
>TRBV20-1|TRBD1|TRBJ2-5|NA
TGCAGTGCTCAGGACAGGGAGGAGACCCAGTACTTC
CSAQDREETQYF
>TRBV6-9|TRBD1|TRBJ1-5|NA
TGTGCCAGCAGTTATTCAACTACCGGGACAGCGCGAAACGCGGGCAATCAGCCCCAGCATTTT
CASSYSTTGTARNAGNQPQHF
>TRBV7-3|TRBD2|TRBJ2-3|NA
TGTGCCAGCAGCTTCCGAGGGACTAGCGGGAGAAAGGCGGATACGCAGTATTTT
CASSFRGTSGRKADTQYF
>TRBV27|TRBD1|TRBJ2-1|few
TGTGCCAGCAGCCGGGACAGGCTCTACAATGAGCAGTTCTTC
CASSRDRLYNEQFF
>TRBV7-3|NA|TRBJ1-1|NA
TGTGCCAGCAGCTCAATCCAGGGCGTTCGAGCTGAAGCTTTCTTT
CASSSIQGVRAEAFF